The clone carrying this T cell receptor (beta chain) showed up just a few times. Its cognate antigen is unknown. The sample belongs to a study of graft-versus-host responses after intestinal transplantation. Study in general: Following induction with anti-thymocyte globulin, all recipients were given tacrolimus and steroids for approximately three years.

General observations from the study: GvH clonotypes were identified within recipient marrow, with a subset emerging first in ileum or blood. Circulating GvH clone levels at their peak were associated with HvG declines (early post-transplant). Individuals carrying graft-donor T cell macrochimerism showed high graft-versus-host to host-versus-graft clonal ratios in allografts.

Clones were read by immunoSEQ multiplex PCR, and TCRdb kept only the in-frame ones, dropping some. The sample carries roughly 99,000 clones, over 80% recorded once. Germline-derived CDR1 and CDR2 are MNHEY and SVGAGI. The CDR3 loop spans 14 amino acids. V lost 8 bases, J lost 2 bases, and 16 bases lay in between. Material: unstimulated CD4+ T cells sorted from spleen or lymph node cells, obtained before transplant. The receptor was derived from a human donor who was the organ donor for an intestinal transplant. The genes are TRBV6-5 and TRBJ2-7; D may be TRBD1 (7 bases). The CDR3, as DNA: TGTGCCAGCCGGAGCGCCAGGGGGGCCTACGAGCAGTACTTC. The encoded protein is CASRSARGAYEQYF.